Following are 26 T cell receptor beta chains from one sample sequenced in a study of CD8+CD57+ T cells in acquired aplastic anemia. The template for TCR beta VDJ and CDR3 sequence profiling was genomic DNA. TCRdb re-called the reads with MiXCR, one entry per CDR3 protein. The sample lists about 210,000 distinct CDR3 sequences, 60% to 65% seen once, with 25% to 30% in the top ten. Sequencing was carried out using sorted CD4+, CD8+, or CD8+CD57+ T cells (not recorded which) from PBMCs. These receptors all come from a human donor in good health.

In this sample, this clonotype turned up a few times. This chain joins TRBV20-1 and TRBJ2-5; perhaps TRBD2 as D (7 bases). The CDR3 totals 15 residues. V was trimmed by 0 bases and J by 5 bases, leaving 16 bases between them. The germline gives CDR1 DFQATT, CDR2 SNEGSKA (reference sequence). CDR3 nucleotides: TGCAGTGCTAGAGATCTAGGGAGGGGGGGGGAGACCCAGTACTTC. This translates into CSARDLGRGGETQYF.

This clonotype was counted many times. The V gene is TRBV7-9, the J gene TRBJ2-3; 10 bases line up with TRBD2. Trimming at V came to 7 bases and at J to 1 base, leaving 8 bases not matched to a gene. Germline V CDR1 and CDR2: SEHNR, FQNEAQ (reference sequence). CDR3 length: 16 residues. The DNA of the CDR3 is TGTGCCAGCACCCCGGCTAGCGGGAGTGGCACAGATACGCAGTATTTT. This gives the protein CASTPASGSGTDTQYF. The whole variable domain, remainder taken from reference TRBV7-9 and TRBJ2-3, is DTGVSQNPRHKITKRGQNVTFRCDPISEHNRLYWYRQTLGQGPEFLTYFQNEAQLEKSRLLSDRFSAERPKGSFSTLEIQRTEQGDSAMYLCASTPASGSGTDTQYFGPGTRLTVL.

The J gene is TRBJ2-5, the V gene TRBV19, with a possible D match to TRBD1 (6 bases). V was trimmed by 2 bases and J by 5 bases, leaving 9 bases between them. This CDR3 is 13 amino acids long. Germline values: CDR1 LNHDA, CDR2 SQIVND (reference sequence). The CDR3 loop is CASSIQGTETQYF. CDR3 nucleotides: TGTGCCAGTAGTATACAGGGGACGGAGACCCAGTACTTC.

A few counts support this clonotype. Its ends do not fully match the called genes, so a read error is possible. This chain connects TRBV29-1 to TRBJ2-3; TRBD1 or TRBD2 may be the D gene (5 bases each). The germline V gene encodes CDR1 SQVTM and CDR2 ANQGSEA. The CDR3 is made up of 12 amino acids. The CDR3 here is CSVGTGTDTQYF. CDR3 coding DNA: TGTAGCGTTGGGACGGGCACAGATACGCAGTATTTT.

The genes are TRBV10-2 and TRBJ2-7; TRBD2 might be the D (7 bases). CDR1 and CDR2 from the germline V gene are WSHSY and SAAADI. V lost 7 bases, J lost 9 bases, and 16 bases lay in between. The CDR3 consists of 12 residues. CDR3 sequence (DNA): TGCGCCAGCATAGGGGGGGGCGTTGGGCAGTACTTC. It specifies CASIGGGVGQYF.

V is TRBV6-5 and J is TRBJ2-7; TRBD2 matches at 7 bases. The CDR3 is made up of 14 amino acids. The V and J ends lost 2 bases and 1 base, in that order; junction bases with no gene match: 2. Germline loops: CDR1 MNHEY, CDR2 SVGAGI. CDR3 sequence reads: CASSYHSGSYEQYF. The DNA of the CDR3 is TGTGCCAGCAGTTACCATAGCGGGTCCTACGAGCAGTACTTC.

V gene TRBV7-9 combines with J gene TRBJ2-7; D is unresolved. The CDR3 runs to 13 residues. V shed 9 bases and J shed 6 bases, with 18 bases lying between them. Germline CDR1 is SEHNR and CDR2 is FQNEAQ (reference sequence). CDR3 DNA sequence: TGTGCCAGTAGTACGGTAGGTATCGGCGAGCAGTACTTC. This translates into CASSTVGIGEQYF.

This clonotype was seen at least ten times. The V gene is TRBV6-1, the J gene TRBJ2-6, with D unclear. Germline V gene sequence: CDR1 MNHNS, CDR2 SASEGT. The ends were cut back, 0 bases at V and 4 bases at J, with 10 bases in the middle. CDR3 size: 16 residues. The CDR3 sequence: CASSEATATGANVLTF. The DNA for the CDR3 is TGTGCCAGCAGTGAAGCGACGGCGACCGGGGCCAACGTCCTGACTTTC.

This clonotype was counted at least ten times. This rearrangement joins TRBV6-1 to TRBJ1-5; D call uncertain. The V end was cut by 4 bases, the J end by 3 bases, with 13 bases between. CDR3 length: 15 amino acids. From germline, CDR1 is MNHNS and CDR2 SASEGT. The CDR3 coding sequence is TGTGCCAGCAGTGTCGGGCAGCCGCACAATCAGCCCCAGCATTTT. It codes for CASSVGQPHNQPQHF.

There are many counts of this clonotype. The rearrangement links TRBV9 to TRBJ2-3; possibly TRBD1 or TRBD2 for D (6 bases each). The CDR3 length is 15 residues. V lost 3 bases and J 0 bases, leaving 11 bases between the germline ends. Per germline, CDR1 SGDLS and CDR2 YYNGEE. The CDR3 region has the DNA TGTGCCAGCAGCGGCGGGACACCCAGCACAGATACGCAGTATTTT. Its protein product is CASSGGTPSTDTQYF.

This chain connects TRBV11-2 to TRBJ2-1; D not certain. Germline values: CDR1 SGHAT, CDR2 FQNNGV. V was trimmed by 8 bases and J by 1 base, leaving 9 bases between them. The length of the CDR3 is 13 residues. The CDR3 DNA reads as TGTGCCAGCGGCCTAGGATCCTACAATGAGCAGTTCTTC. Encoded protein: CASGLGSYNEQFF.

This clonotype was recorded at least ten times. The J gene is TRBJ2-1, the V gene TRBV15; D could derive from TRBD1 or TRBD2 (7 bases each). V was clipped by 5 bases and J by 0 bases, with 11 bases between them. Germline lookup yields CDR1 LNHNV and CDR2 YYDKDF (reference sequence). This CDR3 spans 15 amino acids. For the CDR3, the DNA is TGTGCCACCAGCCGCAGGGGGGGCTCCTACAATGAGCAGTTCTTC. It yields the protein CATSRRGGSYNEQFF.

J is TRBJ2-7 and V is TRBV20-1, with D perhaps given as TRBD1 or TRBD2 (5 bases each). This CDR3 has 16 residues. The V end lost 6 bases, the J end lost 4 bases, and 25 bases lay between the germline ends. From germline, CDR1 is DFQATT and CDR2 SNEGSKA (reference sequence). The CDR3 bases are TGCAGTGCCCTCCCTCTCGAGGGGAACTTGGGTTACGAGCAGTACTTC. This gives the protein CSALPLEGNLGYEQYF.

In its sample, this clonotype was seen many times. V is TRBV2 and J is TRBJ1-2; no clear D. V lost 0 bases and J 5 bases, leaving 16 bases between the germline ends. The length of the CDR3 is 16 residues. The germline V gene encodes CDR1 SNHLY and CDR2 FYNNEI. The CDR3 is CASSEAGRPQLYGYTF. CDR3 nucleotides: TGTGCCAGCAGTGAAGCTGGGAGACCTCAACTATATGGCTACACCTTC. Variable domain in full (rest from reference TRBV2 and TRBJ1-2): EPEVTQTPSHQVTQMGQEVILRCVPISNHLYFYWYRQILGQKVEFLVSFYNNEISEKSEIFDDQFSVERPDGSNFTLKIRSTKLEDSAMYFCASSEAGRPQLYGYTFGSGTRLTVV.

A remark on this clonotype: The junction differs from germline at one of its ends, possibly a read error. This chain links TRBV7-2 with TRBJ1-6, with 10 bases lining up with TRBD1. Germline V gene data show CDR1 as SGHTA and CDR2 as FQGNSA. The CDR3 length is 16 residues. The CDR3 is CASSLRGTGDGSPPHF. Here the CDR3 DNA reads TGTGCCAGCAGCTTACGGGGGACAGGGGATGGTTCACCCCCCCACTTT.

This chain connects TRBV7-2 to TRBJ2-7; 9 bases agree with TRBD1. V was pared by 6 bases and J by 2 bases, with 8 bases of the junction left unmatched. The CDR3 consists of 15 residues. Looked up from germline, CDR1 is SGHTA and CDR2 is FQGNSA. For the CDR3, the DNA is TGTGCCAGCAGTTCCGCCCGGGACAGGGCCTACGAGCAGTACTTC. Translated, it gives CASSSARDRAYEQYF.

The gene calls are TRBV25-1 and TRBJ1-4, with 10 nucleotides matching TRBD1. Germline V CDR1 and CDR2: MGHDK, SYGVNS. V shed 2 bases, J shed 8 bases, and the junction held 8 bases outside the gene matches. The CDR3 has 16 residues. The CDR3 region has the DNA TGTGCCAGCAGTGAACGAGGGGACAGGGGATACGAAAAACTGTTTTTT. This gives the protein CASSERGDRGYEKLFF.

This rearrangement joins TRBV20-1 to TRBJ2-1; the D is unclear. V was pared by 0 bases and J by 7 bases, with 4 bases between. The CDR3 extends over 11 amino acids. CDR1 is DFQATT and CDR2 is SNEGSKA in the germline V gene (reference sequence). The CDR3 DNA is TGCAGTGCTAGAGATTTTAATGAGCAGTTCTTC. Its protein product is CSARDFNEQFF.

The chain employs TRBV7-9 and TRBJ2-7; a possible D gene is TRBD1 (6 bases). The CDR3 runs 16 residues. Trimming removed 4 bases from V and 9 bases from J, with 25 bases in between. Per the germline V gene, CDR1 is SEHNR and CDR2 is FQNEAQ (reference sequence). DNA for the CDR3: TGTGCCAGCAGCTGGGGTCGGGGCAGGGACACAGATACGCAGTACTTC. Translation gives CASSWGRGRDTDTQYF. The variable domain in full, with the rest retrieved from reference TRBV7-9 and TRBJ2-7, is DTGVSQNPRHKITKRGQNVTFRCDPISEHNRLYWYRQTLGQGPEFLTYFQNEAQLEKSRLLSDRFSAERPKGSFSTLEIQRTEQGDSAMYLCASSWGRGRDTDTQYFGPGTRLTVT.

The chain carries TRBV7-3 and TRBJ1-1; no definite D call. Germline V gene lookup returns CDR1 SGHTA and CDR2 FQGTGA. Trimming removed 1 base at V and 4 bases at J, with 7 bases between. This CDR3 has 13 amino acids. CDR3 DNA sequence: TGTGCCAGCAGCTTAAACCGACTCACTGAAGCTTTCTTT. It is translated as CASSLNRLTEAFF.

The V call is TRBV28, the J call TRBJ1-5, with D possibly matching TRBD1 (6 bases). CDR1 is MDHEN, CDR2 SYDVKM, per germline. Between the trimmed V and J ends, which lost 6 bases and 7 bases, there was a span of 16 bases. CDR3 length equals 14 residues. CDR3 in amino acids: CASRSTGFGQPQHF. CDR3 sequence (DNA): TGTGCCAGCAGATCAACAGGGTTCGGACAGCCCCAGCATTTT.

This clonotype occurred many times. V usage is TRBV2 and J usage is TRBJ2-6; 7 nucleotides match TRBD1. The CDR3 has 18 amino acids. From germline, CDR1 is SNHLY and CDR2 FYNNEI. The J segment lost 3 bases and the V segment lost 4 bases, leaving 12 bases of the junction unmatched. The CDR3 DNA reads TGTGCCAGCAGTGTCTACACAGGGGATATAAGTGGGGCCAACGTCCTGACTTTC. Amino acid sequence: CASSVYTGDISGANVLTF.

The V and J genes are TRBV20-1 and TRBJ2-1; 12 bases map to TRBD2. CDR1 and CDR2 (germline): DFQATT, SNEGSKA (reference sequence). The CDR3 loop spans 14 amino acids. The V segment lost 5 bases and the J segment 10 bases; nucleotides outside the gene matches: 9. Written as DNA, the CDR3 is TGCAGTGCTGGAAATCTAGCGGGGGGGAACGAGCAGTTCTTC. Amino acid sequence: CSAGNLAGGNEQFF.

V gene TRBV4-1 combines with J gene TRBJ1-6; TRBD1 matches 8 bases. The CDR3 has 16 residues. Germline-derived CDR1 and CDR2 are MGHRA and YSYEKL. Losses at the gene ends were 1 base for V and 5 bases for J; bases not matched to a gene: 4. CDR3 protein: CASSQVLDRDNSPLHF. CDR3 nucleotide sequence: TGCGCCAGCAGCCAAGTTTTGGACAGGGATAATTCACCCCTCCACTTT.

The rearrangement uses TRBV7-9 and TRBJ2-5; 11 nucleotides agree with TRBD2. Germline V gene sequence: CDR1 SEHNR, CDR2 FQNEAQ (reference sequence). This CDR3 comprises 17 residues. V was pared by 1 base and J by 5 bases, with 9 bases of the junction left unmatched. The CDR3 protein is CASSLGVAGGPRETQYF. In nucleotides, the CDR3 is TGTGCCAGCAGCTTAGGAGTAGCGGGGGGGCCGCGGGAGACCCAGTACTTC.

The chain couples TRBV20-1 to TRBJ2-7, with D perhaps TRBD1 or TRBD2 (5 bases each). CDR1 is DFQATT, CDR2 SNEGSKA, per germline (reference sequence). The ends were cut back, 6 bases at V and 0 bases at J, with 15 bases in the middle. CDR3 length: 14 residues. The chain's CDR3 is CSAPGGVDSYEQYF. In DNA, the CDR3 is TGCAGTGCCCCTGGGGGTGTGGACTCCTACGAGCAGTACTTC.